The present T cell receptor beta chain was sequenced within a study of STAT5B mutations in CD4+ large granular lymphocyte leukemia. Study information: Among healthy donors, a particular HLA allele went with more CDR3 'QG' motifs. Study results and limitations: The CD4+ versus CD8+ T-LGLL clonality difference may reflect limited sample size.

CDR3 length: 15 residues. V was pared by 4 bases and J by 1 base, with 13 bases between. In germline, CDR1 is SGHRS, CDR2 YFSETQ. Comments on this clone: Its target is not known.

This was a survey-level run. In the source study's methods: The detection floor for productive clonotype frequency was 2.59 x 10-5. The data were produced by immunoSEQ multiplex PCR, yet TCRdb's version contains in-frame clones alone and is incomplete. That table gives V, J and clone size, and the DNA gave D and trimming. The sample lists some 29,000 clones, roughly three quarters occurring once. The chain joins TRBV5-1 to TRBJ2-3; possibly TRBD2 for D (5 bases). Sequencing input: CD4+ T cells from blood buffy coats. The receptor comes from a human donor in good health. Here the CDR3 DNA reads TGCGCCAGCAGCCGGGAAGTGGGCGGCACAGATACGCAGTATTTT. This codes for CASSREVGGTDTQYF.